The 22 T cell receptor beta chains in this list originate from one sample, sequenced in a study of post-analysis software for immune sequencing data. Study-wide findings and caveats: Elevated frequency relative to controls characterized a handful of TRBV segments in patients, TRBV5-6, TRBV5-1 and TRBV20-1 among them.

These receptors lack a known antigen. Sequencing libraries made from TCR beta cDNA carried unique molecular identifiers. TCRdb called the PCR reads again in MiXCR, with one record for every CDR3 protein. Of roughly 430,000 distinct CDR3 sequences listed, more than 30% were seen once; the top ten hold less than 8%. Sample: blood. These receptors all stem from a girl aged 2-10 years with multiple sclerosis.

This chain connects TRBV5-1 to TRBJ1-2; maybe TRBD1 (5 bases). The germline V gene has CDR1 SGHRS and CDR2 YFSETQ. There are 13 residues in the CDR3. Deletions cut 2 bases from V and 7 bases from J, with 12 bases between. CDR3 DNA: TGCGCCAGCAGCTTCCAGGGAGGATCTGGCTACACCTTC. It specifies CASSFQGGSGYTF.

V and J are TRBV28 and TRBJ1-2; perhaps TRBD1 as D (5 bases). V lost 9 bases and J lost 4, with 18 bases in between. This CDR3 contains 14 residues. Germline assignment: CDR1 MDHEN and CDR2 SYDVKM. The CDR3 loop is CASGDGTQPYGYTF. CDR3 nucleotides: TGTGCCAGTGGGGACGGAACGCAACCCTATGGCTACACCTTC.

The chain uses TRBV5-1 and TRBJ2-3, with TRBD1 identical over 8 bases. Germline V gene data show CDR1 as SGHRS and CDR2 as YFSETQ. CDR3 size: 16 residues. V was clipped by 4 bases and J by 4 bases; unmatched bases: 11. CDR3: CASSPGTGTAADTQYF. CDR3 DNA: TGCGCCAGCAGCCCAGGGACAGGAACGGCGGCAGATACGCAGTATTTT.

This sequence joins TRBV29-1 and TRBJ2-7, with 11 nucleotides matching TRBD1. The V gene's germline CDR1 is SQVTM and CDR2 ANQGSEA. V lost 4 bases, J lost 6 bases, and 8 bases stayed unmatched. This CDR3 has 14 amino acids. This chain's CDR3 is CSVALGTGGIEQYF. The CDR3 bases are TGCAGCGTTGCACTGGGGACAGGGGGTATCGAGCAGTACTTC.

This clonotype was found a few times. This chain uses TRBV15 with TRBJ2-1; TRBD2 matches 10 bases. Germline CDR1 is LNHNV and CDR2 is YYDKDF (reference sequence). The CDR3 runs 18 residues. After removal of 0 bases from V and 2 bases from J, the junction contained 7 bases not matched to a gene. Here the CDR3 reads CATSRDKWLAGAYNEQFF. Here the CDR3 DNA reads TGTGCCACCAGCAGAGATAAGTGGCTAGCGGGGGCCTACAATGAGCAGTTCTTC.

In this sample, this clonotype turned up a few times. CDR3 sequence reads: CASSTMRDRVGRESSYEQYF. In nucleotides, the CDR3 is TGTGCCAGCAGTACAATGCGGGACAGGGTAGGACGGGAGAGCTCCTACGAGCAGTACTTC. This chain links TRBV12-3 or TRBV12-4 with TRBJ2-7; 9 positions match TRBD1. The CDR3 is 20 amino acids. V trimming: 5 bases; J trimming: 0 bases; junction bases outside the gene matches: 20.

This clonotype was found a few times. The CDR3 here is CASSLAGTSLGEQYF. CDR3 DNA sequence: TGTGCCAGCAGCTTAGCTGGGACTAGCCTTGGCGAGCAGTACTTC. The V call is TRBV7-2, the J call TRBJ2-7; 9 nucleotides align to TRBD2. The length of the CDR3 is 15 residues. The V gene's germline CDR1 is SGHTA and CDR2 FQGNSA. The ends lost 0 bases at V and 6 bases at J; junction bases unmatched: 6.

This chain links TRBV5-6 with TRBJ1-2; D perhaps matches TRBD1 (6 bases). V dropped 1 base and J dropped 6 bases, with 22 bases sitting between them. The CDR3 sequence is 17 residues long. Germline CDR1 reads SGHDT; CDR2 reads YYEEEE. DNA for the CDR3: TGTGCCAGCAGCTTGTGGGGGCAACTCACAGGCGCGCATGGCTACACCTTC. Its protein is CASSLWGQLTGAHGYTF.

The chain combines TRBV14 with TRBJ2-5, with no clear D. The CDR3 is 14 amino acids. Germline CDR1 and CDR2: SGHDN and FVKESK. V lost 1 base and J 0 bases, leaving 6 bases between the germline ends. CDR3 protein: CASSQVRHQETQYF. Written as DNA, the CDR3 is TGTGCCAGCAGCCAAGTCCGGCACCAAGAGACCCAGTACTTC.

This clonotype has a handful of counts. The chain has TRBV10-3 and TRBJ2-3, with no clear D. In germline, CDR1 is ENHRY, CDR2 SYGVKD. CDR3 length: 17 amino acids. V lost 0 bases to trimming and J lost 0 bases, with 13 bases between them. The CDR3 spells CAISESRLAISTDTQYF. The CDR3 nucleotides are TGTGCCATCAGTGAGTCGCGACTCGCTATTAGCACAGATACGCAGTATTTT.

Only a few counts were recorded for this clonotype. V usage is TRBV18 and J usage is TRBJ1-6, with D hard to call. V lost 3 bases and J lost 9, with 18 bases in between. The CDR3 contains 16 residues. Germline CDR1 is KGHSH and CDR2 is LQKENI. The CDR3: CASSPVDISSGSPLHF. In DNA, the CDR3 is TGTGCCAGCTCACCTGTTGACATCTCGAGCGGTTCACCCCTCCACTTT.

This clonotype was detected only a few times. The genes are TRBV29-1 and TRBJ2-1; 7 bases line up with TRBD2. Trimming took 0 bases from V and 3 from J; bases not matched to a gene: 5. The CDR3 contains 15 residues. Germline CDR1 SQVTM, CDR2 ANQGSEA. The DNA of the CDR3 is TGCAGCGTTGAAGATCGGGCTAGCGGCTACAATGAGCAGTTCTTC. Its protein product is CSVEDRASGYNEQFF.

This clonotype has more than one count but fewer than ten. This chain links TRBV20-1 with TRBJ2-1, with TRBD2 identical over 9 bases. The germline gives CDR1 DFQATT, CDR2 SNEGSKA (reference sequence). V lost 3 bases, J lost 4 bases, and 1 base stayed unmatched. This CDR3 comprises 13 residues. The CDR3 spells CSARREGYNEQFF. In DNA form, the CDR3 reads TGCAGTGCTAGGCGGGAGGGATACAATGAGCAGTTCTTC.

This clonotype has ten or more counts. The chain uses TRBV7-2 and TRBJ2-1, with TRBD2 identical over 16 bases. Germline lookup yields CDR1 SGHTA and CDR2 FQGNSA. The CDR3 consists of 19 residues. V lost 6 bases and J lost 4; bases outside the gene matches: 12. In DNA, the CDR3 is TGTGCCAGCAGTCTATTCCCGGGACTAGCGGGAGGGAGTTACAATGAGCAGTTCTTC. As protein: CASSLFPGLAGGSYNEQFF.

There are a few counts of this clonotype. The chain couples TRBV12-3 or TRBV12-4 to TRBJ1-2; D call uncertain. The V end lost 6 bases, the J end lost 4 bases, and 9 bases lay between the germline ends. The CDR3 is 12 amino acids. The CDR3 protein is CASSHLIYGYTF. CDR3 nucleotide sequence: TGTGCCAGCAGCCACCTTATCTATGGCTACACCTTC.

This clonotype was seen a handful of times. The CDR3 loop reads CSVRTELGQPQHF. Here the CDR3 DNA reads TGCAGCGTCCGGACAGAATTGGGTCAGCCCCAGCATTTT. The J gene is TRBJ1-5, the V gene TRBV29-1; possibly TRBD1 for D (6 bases). CDR1 SQVTM and CDR2 ANQGSEA come from the germline V gene. This CDR3 is 13 amino acids long. The V gene lost 6 bases and the J gene lost 6 bases, with 15 bases spanning the gap.

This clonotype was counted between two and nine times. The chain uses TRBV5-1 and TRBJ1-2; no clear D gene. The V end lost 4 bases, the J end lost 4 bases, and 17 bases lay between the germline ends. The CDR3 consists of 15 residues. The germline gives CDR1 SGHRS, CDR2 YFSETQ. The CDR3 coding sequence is TGCGCCAGCAGCCTTCAAGGGTTATCTGGCTATGGCTACACCTTC. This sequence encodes CASSLQGLSGYGYTF.

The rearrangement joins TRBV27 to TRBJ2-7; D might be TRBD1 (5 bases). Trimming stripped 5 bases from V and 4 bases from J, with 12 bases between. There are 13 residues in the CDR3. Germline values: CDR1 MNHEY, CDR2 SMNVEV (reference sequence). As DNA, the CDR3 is TGTGCCAGCAGTCCAACGACAGTGTACGAGCAGTACTTC. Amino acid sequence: CASSPTTVYEQYF.

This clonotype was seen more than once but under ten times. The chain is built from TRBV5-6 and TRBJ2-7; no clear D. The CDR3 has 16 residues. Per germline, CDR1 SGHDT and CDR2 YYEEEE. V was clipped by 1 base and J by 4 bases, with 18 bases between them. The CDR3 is CASSLKEDRFSYEQYF. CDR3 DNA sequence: TGTGCCAGCAGCTTGAAGGAAGATCGATTCTCATACGAGCAGTACTTC. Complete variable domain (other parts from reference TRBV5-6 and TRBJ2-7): DAGVTQSPTHLIKTRGQQVTLRCSPKSGHDTVSWYQQALGQGPQFIFQYYEEEERQRGNFPDRFSGHQFPNYSSELNVNALLLGDSALYLCASSLKEDRFSYEQYFGPGTRLTVT.

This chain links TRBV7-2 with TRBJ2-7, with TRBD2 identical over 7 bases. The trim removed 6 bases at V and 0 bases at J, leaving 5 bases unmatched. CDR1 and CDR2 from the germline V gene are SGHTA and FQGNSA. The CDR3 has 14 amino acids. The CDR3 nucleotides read TGTGCCAGCAGGTGGGGCGGGAGCTCCTACGAGCAGTACTTC. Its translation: CASRWGGSSYEQYF.

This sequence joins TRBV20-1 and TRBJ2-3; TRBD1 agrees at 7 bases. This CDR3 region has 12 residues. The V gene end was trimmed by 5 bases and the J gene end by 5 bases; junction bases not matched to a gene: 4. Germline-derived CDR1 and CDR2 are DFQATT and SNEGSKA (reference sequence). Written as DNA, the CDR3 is TGCAGTGCTGCTGGGGACAGAGATACGCAGTATTTT. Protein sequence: CSAAGDRDTQYF.

The CDR3: CASSLQGALPYEQYF. The DNA of the CDR3 is TGTGCCAGCAGCTTACAGGGGGCTCTCCCCTACGAGCAGTACTTC. V usage is TRBV7-3 and J usage is TRBJ2-5, with 8 bases that match TRBD1. TRBJ2-7 explains the end of the DNA better; the J call may be wrong. The CDR3 consists of 15 residues. The germline V gene encodes CDR1 SGHTA and CDR2 FQGTGA.